This T cell receptor (beta chain) was obtained from a study of preoperative IRX-2 immunotherapy in early breast cancer. Produced via immunoSEQ multiplex PCR; TCRdb's table is partial and in-frame only. Of about 98,000 clones detected, roughly 85% appear once; the ten largest clones hold roughly 1.9%. The sample's treatment: preoperative locoregional IRX-2 cytokine immunotherapy. Samples came from a phase Ib trial of preoperative locoregional IRX-2 cytokine immunotherapy. This sequence originates from a human donor with breast cancer. This specimen was tumor tissue, taken after IRX-2 immunotherapy.

The CDR3 is CAWSWNIDNEQFF. CDR3 DNA: TGTGCCTGGAGTTGGAATATTGACAATGAGCAGTTCTTC. The chain carries TRBV30 and TRBJ2-1; D gene unclear. V was trimmed by 2 bases and J by 5 bases, leaving 10 bases between them. CDR3 length: 13 residues. Germline CDR1 is GTSNPN and CDR2 is SVGIG (reference sequence).